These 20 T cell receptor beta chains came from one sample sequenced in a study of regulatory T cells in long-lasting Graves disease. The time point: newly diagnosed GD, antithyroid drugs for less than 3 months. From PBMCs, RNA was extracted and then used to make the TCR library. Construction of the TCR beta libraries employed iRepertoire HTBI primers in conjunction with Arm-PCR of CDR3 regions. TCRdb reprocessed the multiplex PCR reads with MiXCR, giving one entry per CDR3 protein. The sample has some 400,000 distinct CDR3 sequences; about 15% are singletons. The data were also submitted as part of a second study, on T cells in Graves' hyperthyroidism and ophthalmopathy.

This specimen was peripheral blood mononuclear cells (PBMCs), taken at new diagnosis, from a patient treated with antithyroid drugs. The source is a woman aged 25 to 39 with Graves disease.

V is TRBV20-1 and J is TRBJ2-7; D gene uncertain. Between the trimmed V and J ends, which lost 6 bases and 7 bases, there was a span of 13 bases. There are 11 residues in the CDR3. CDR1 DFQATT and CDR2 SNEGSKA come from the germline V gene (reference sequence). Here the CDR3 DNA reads TGCAGTGCCACCCTGGGCGGTGAGCAGTACTTC. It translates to CSATLGGEQYF.

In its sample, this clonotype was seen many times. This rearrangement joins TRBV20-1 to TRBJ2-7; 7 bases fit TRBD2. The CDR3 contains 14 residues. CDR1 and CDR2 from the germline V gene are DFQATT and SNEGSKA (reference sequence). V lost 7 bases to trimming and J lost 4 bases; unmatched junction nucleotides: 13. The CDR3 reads CSGGRVPGPYEQYF. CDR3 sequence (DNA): TGCAGTGGGGGGAGGGTCCCCGGACCTTACGAGCAGTACTTC.

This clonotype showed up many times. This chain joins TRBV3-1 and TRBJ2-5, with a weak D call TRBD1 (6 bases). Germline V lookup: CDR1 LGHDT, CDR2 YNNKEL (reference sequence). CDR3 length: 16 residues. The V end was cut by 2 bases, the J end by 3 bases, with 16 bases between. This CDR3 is CASSQFTLAGEETQYF. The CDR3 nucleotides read TGTGCCAGCAGCCAATTTACTCTAGCAGGGGAAGAGACCCAGTACTTC.

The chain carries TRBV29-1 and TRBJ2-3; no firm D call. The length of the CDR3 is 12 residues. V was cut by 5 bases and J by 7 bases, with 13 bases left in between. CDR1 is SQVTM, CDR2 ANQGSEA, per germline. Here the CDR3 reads CSVMMGSNTQYF. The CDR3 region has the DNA TGCAGCGTTATGATGGGTTCCAATACGCAGTATTTT.

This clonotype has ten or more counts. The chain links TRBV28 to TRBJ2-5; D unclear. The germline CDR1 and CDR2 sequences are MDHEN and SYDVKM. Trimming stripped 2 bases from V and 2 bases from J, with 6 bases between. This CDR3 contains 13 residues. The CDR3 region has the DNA TGTGCCAGCAGTTTAGCGGAGCAAGAGACCCAGTACTTC. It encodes CASSLAEQETQYF.

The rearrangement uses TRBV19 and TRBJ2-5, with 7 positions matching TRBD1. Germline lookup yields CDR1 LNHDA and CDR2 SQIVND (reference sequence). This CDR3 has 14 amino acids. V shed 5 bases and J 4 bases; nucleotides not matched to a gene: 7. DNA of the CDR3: TGTGCCAGTAGTTCTGGGACAGCCCGAGAGACCCAGTACTTC. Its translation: CASSSGTARETQYF.

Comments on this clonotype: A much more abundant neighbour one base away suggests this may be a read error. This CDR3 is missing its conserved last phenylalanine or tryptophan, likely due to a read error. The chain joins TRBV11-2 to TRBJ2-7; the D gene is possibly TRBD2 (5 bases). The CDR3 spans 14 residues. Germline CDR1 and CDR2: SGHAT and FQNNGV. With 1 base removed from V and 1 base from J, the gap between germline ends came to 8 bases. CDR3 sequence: CASSLAWESYEQYL. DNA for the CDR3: TGTGCCAGCAGCTTAGCGTGGGAGTCCTACGAGCAGTACCTC.

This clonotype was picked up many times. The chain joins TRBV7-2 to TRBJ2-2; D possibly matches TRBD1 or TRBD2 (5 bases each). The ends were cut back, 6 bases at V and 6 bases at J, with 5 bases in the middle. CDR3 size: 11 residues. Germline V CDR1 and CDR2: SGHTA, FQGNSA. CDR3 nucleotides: TGTGCCAGCAGGGGGGCCGGGGAGCTGTTTTTT. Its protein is CASRGAGELFF.

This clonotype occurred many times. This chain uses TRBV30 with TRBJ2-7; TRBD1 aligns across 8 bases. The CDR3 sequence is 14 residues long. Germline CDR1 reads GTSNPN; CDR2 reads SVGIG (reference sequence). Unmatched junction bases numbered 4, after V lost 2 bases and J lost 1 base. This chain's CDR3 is CAWSTGGLSYEQYF. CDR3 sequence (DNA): TGTGCCTGGAGTACAGGGGGGCTGTCCTACGAGCAGTACTTC.

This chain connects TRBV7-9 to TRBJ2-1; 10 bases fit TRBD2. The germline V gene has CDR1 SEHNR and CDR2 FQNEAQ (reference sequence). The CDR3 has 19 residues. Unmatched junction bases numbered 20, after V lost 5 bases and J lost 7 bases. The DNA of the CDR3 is TGTGCCAGCAGCCCAACACTAGATCCCTCTAGCGGGAGTCGGAATGAGCAGTTCTTC. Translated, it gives CASSPTLDPSSGSRNEQFF.

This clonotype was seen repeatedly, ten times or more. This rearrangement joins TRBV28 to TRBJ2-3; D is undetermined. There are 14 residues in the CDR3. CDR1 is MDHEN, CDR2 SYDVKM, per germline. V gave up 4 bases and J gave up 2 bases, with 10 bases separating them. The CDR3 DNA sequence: TGTGCCAGCAGTTCACAGAAGAACACAGATACGCAGTATTTT. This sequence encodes CASSSQKNTDTQYF.

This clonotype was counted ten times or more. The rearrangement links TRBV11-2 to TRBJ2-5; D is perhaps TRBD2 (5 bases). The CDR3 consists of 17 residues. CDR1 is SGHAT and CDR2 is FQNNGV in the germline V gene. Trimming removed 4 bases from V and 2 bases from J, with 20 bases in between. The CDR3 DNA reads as TGTGCCAGCAGCTCCCTTGTAGGGCTGAGCGGACAAGAGACCCAGTACTTC. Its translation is CASSSLVGLSGQETQYF. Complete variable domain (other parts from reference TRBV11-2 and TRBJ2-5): EAGVAQSPRYKIIEKRQSVAFWCNPISGHATLYWYQQILGQGPKLLIQFQNNGVVDDSQLPKDRFSAERLKGVDSTLKIQPAKLEDSAVYLCASSSLVGLSGQETQYFGPGTRLLVL.

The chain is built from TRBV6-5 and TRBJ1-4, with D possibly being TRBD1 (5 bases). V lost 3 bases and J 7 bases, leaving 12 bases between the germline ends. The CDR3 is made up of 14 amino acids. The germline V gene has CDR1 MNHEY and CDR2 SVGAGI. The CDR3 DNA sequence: TGTGCCAGCAGTTATACCCAGGGAAGTGAAAAACTGTTTTTT. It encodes CASSYTQGSEKLFF.

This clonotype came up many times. CDR3 DNA: TGCAGTGCTACATCGGGGAGCTACGAGCAGTACTTC. Protein: CSATSGSYEQYF. The chain has TRBV20-1 and TRBJ2-7; perhaps TRBD2 as D (5 bases). V was shortened by 4 bases and J by 3 bases, with 10 bases between the two germline ends. The CDR3 extends over 12 amino acids. Looked up from germline, CDR1 is DFQATT and CDR2 is SNEGSKA (reference sequence).

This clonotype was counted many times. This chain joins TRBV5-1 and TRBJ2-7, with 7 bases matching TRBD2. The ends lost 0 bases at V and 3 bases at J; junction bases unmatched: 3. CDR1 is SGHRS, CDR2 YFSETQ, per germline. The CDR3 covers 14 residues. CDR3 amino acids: CASSLAGGSYEQYF. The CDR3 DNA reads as TGCGCCAGCAGCTTGGCCGGGGGGAGCTACGAGCAGTACTTC. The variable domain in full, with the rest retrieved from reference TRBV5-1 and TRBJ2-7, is KAGVTQTPRYLIKTRGQQVTLSCSPISGHRSVSWYQQTPGQGLQFLFEYFSETQRNKGNFPGRFSGRQFSNSRSEMNVSTLELGDSALYLCASSLAGGSYEQYFGPGTRLTVT.

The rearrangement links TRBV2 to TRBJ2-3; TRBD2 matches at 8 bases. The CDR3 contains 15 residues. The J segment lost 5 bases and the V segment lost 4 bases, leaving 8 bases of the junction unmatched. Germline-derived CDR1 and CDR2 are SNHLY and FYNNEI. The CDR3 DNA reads TGTGCCAGCAGTGCGGGACTAGAGAGGCGAGATACGCAGTATTTT. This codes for CASSAGLERRDTQYF.

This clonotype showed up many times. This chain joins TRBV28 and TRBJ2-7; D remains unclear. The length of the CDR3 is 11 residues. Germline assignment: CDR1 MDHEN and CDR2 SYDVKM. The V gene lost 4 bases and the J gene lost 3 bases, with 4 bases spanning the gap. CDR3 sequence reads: CASSSLYEQYF. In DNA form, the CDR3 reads TGTGCCAGCAGTTCTCTCTACGAGCAGTACTTC.

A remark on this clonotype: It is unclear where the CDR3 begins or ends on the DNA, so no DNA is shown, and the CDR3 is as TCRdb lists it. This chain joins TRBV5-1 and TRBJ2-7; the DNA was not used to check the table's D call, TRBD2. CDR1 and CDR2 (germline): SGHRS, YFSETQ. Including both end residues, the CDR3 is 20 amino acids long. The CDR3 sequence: CASSIYLCSVGLAGHYEQYF.

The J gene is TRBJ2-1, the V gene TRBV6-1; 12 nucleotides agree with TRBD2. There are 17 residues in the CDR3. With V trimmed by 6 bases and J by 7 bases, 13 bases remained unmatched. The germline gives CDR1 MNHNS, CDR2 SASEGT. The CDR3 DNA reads TGTGCCAGCAGACCAAAGCAGGGACTAGCGGGCGAAAATGAGCAGTTCTTC. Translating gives CASRPKQGLAGENEQFF.

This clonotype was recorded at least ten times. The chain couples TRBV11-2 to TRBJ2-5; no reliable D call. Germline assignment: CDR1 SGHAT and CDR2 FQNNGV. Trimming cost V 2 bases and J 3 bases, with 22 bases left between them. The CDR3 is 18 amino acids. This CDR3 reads CASSLWPSGPPPKETQYF. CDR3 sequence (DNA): TGTGCCAGCAGCTTATGGCCCTCCGGGCCCCCCCCCAAAGAGACCCAGTACTTC. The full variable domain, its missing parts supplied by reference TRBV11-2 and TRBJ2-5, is EAGVAQSPRYKIIEKRQSVAFWCNPISGHATLYWYQQILGQGPKLLIQFQNNGVVDDSQLPKDRFSAERLKGVDSTLKIQPAKLEDSAVYLCASSLWPSGPPPKETQYFGPGTRLLVL.